Given below is one T cell receptor (beta chain) in context. Its cognate antigen is unknown. In this CDR3 the conserved last residue, phenylalanine or tryptophan, is missing, so a read error is likely. CDR3-region Arm-PCR and iRepertoire HTBI primers produced the TCR beta libraries. Authors' methods: Throughout the samples, researchers identified roughly 57 TRBV and approximately 15 TRBJ segments. TCRdb analysed the multiplex PCR reads with MiXCR anew, one entry per CDR3 protein. These V and J calls are TCRdb output, not the study's own analysis. The sample consists of hundreds of thousands of distinct CDR3 sequences, roughly a fifth of them appearing once. Sample time point: persistent/refractory GD, antithyroid drugs over 5 years with positive TRAb. PBMCs provided the RNA from which the TCR library was made. This sample is part of a study of regulatory T cells in long-lasting Graves disease. The study's findings and limits: TRBV28 was favored in persistent disease, as were TRBJ1-2 and TRBJ2-5. Whereas new patients shared 966 public clonotypes, persistent patients shared more, at 2,500 to 3,500.

The CDR3 is 15 amino acids. Germline V gives CDR1 DFQATT, CDR2 SNEGSKA (reference sequence). V was pared by 0 bases and J by 3 bases, with 15 bases between. Sequenced material: peripheral blood mononuclear cells (PBMCs), taken when the disease was refractory, from a patient treated with antithyroid drugs. The TCR was taken from a female donor with Graves disease. The chain couples TRBV20-1 to TRBJ2-7, with D unclear. CDR3 protein: CSARDRARIGYEQYL. The CDR3, as DNA: TGCAGTGCTAGAGATAGAGCCAGGATCGGCTACGAGCAGTACCTC.